A single sample is the source of the 21 T cell receptor beta chains below, sequenced in a study of shared clonotypes between healthy human individuals. CD45RO-negative, CCR7-positively selected cells formed the naive CD8 fraction, excluding terminally differentiated effector memory CD45RA+ cells. Method: immunoSEQ multiplex PCR; TCRdb's copy keeps in-frame clones and lacks some. The table has 600,000 or so clones, 98% seen once; the top ten hold 0.3%. The sample consisted of naive CD8+ T cells sorted from blood. Receptors originate from a young man in good health.

This clone was seen only once. This chain uses TRBV7-9 with TRBJ2-1, with 9 bases matching TRBD2. Trimming at V came to 2 bases and at J to 8 bases, leaving 7 bases not matched to a gene. This CDR3 is built from 15 residues. Per the germline V gene, CDR1 is SEHNR and CDR2 is FQNEAQ (reference sequence). CDR3 DNA sequence: TGTGCCAGCAGCTTACGCGGGAGGGCCCCCCATGAGCAGTTCTTC. This sequence encodes CASSLRGRAPHEQFF.

The chain carries TRBV29-1 and TRBJ1-1; the D gene is possibly TRBD1 (6 bases). The CDR3 totals 11 residues. The V and J ends lost 6 bases and 6 bases respectively, with 11 bases between them. From germline, CDR1 is SQVTM and CDR2 ANQGSEA. The DNA of the CDR3 is TGCAGCGTAAACAGGGAAGCTGAAGCTTTCTTT. The encoded protein is CSVNREAEAFF.

J is TRBJ2-1 and V is TRBV27, with 8 bases identical to TRBD2. CDR3 length equals 18 residues. Germline V gene data show CDR1 as MNHEY and CDR2 as SMNVEV (reference sequence). V shed 0 bases, J shed 9 bases, and the junction held 16 bases outside the gene matches. The DNA of the CDR3 is TGTGCCAGCAGTTTATCGATGAGGCGGGAGGCCCTTAACACTGAGCAGTTCTTC. As protein: CASSLSMRREALNTEQFF.

The chain uses TRBV28 and TRBJ2-1; 7 bases align to TRBD2. CDR1 is MDHEN, CDR2 SYDVKM, per germline. J lost 0 bases, V lost 5 bases, and 7 bases had no gene match. CDR3 length: 16 residues. CDR3 in amino acids: CASSPRGGSSYNEQFF. The CDR3 DNA reads as TGTGCCAGCAGTCCGCGGGGCGGGAGCTCCTACAATGAGCAGTTCTTC.

The chain recombines TRBV28 with TRBJ2-1, with 12 bases fitting TRBD2. CDR1 is MDHEN and CDR2 is SYDVKM in the germline V gene. CDR3 length equals 16 residues. The V and J ends lost 2 bases and 5 bases, in that order; junction bases with no gene match: 4. CDR3 loop: CASSLQGLAGNNEQFF. CDR3 DNA: TGTGCCAGCAGTTTACAAGGACTAGCGGGGAACAATGAGCAGTTCTTC.

This sequence joins TRBV7-9 and TRBJ2-3; TRBD2 matches 9 bases. There are 14 residues in the CDR3. CDR1 is SEHNR and CDR2 is FQNEAQ in the germline V gene (reference sequence). The trim removed 5 bases at V and 4 bases at J, leaving 4 bases unmatched. The CDR3 region is CASSPGLAADTQYF. The CDR3 DNA follows: TGTGCCAGCAGCCCGGGACTAGCAGCAGATACGCAGTATTTT.

The CDR3 DNA reads as TGTGCCAGCAGGAACGACGGGAGGGGGGATGAAAAACTGTTTTTT. Protein product: CASRNDGRGDEKLFF. The rearrangement joins TRBV7-6 to TRBJ1-4; D may be TRBD1 (6 bases). Germline V lookup: CDR1 SGHVS, CDR2 FNYEAQ. Deletions cut 6 bases from V and 6 bases from J, with 17 bases between. This CDR3 is built from 15 residues.

This chain connects TRBV7-8 to TRBJ1-5; D perhaps matches TRBD1 (5 bases). Trimming cost V 6 bases and J 7 bases, with 16 bases left between them. The V gene's germline CDR1 is SGHVS and CDR2 FQNEAQ. The CDR3 length is 14 residues. CDR3 sequence (DNA): TGTGCCAGCAGTGGCGGGGGTGACCACCAGCCCCAGCATTTT. Translating it yields CASSGGGDHQPQHF.

The chain is built from TRBV10-3 and TRBJ2-7; TRBD1 agrees at 7 bases. Germline-derived CDR1 and CDR2 are ENHRY and SYGVKD. The CDR3 covers 13 residues. After removal of 6 bases from V and 3 bases from J, the junction contained 5 bases not matched to a gene. The CDR3 DNA reads as TGTGCCATCAGGCCGGGACAGCGCTACGAGCAGTACTTC. Encoded protein: CAIRPGQRYEQYF.

The chain joins TRBV6-5 to TRBJ2-1, with 14 bases fitting TRBD2. The CDR3 runs to 15 residues. CDR1 and CDR2 (germline): MNHEY, SVGAGI. V gave up 5 bases and J gave up 8 bases; unmatched junction bases: 5. The CDR3 DNA reads TGTGCCAGCAGTCCGGGACTAGCGGGAGTTTATGAGCAGTTCTTC. It codes for CASSPGLAGVYEQFF.

The rearrangement uses TRBV27 and TRBJ2-6, with 9 bases that match TRBD1. The CDR3 is 19 amino acids. The V gene end was trimmed by 7 bases and the J gene end by 1 base; junction bases not matched to a gene: 14. The germline V gene has CDR1 MNHEY and CDR2 SMNVEV (reference sequence). The CDR3, as DNA: TGTGCCAGCACCCACCGCCCCCGGGACAGGGTATCTGGGGCCAACGTCCTGACTTTC. Its protein is CASTHRPRDRVSGANVLTF.

The chain carries TRBV27 and TRBJ1-1; a weak D match, TRBD1 (5 bases). Looked up from germline, CDR1 is MNHEY and CDR2 is SMNVEV (reference sequence). CDR3 size: 15 residues. Trimming cost V 3 bases and J 3 bases, with 14 bases left between them. CDR3 sequence reads: CASSFYGAGDTEAFF. The CDR3 nucleotides read TGTGCCAGCAGTTTTTATGGGGCAGGAGACACTGAAGCTTTCTTT.

The chain joins TRBV27 to TRBJ2-3; 8 positions agree with TRBD2. There are 14 residues in the CDR3. Trimming removed 2 bases from V and 7 bases from J; junction bases left unmatched: 5. The germline CDR1 and CDR2 sequences are MNHEY and SMNVEV (reference sequence). The CDR3 nucleotides are TGTGCCAGCAGTTTAGGACTAGCTATGAATACGCAGTATTTT. Translated: CASSLGLAMNTQYF.

For the CDR3, the DNA is TGTGCCAGCTCATCCCCGGGACTAAGTGGGGAGCAGTACTTC. Translated, it gives CASSSPGLSGEQYF. The chain has TRBV7-9 and TRBJ2-7, with 7 bases matching TRBD2. The V gene's germline CDR1 is SEHNR and CDR2 FQNEAQ (reference sequence). The V segment lost 8 bases and the J segment 7 bases; nucleotides outside the gene matches: 14. The CDR3 sequence is 14 residues long.

The chain links TRBV27 to TRBJ2-3, with 9 bases matching TRBD2. V trimming: 4 bases; J trimming: 4 bases; junction bases outside the gene matches: 9. Germline CDR1 reads MNHEY; CDR2 reads SMNVEV (reference sequence). The CDR3 loop spans 16 amino acids. As DNA, the CDR3 is TGTGCCAGCAGTTCCCCAACCGGACTAGCGCCAGATACGCAGTATTTT. Translation gives CASSSPTGLAPDTQYF.

The V and J genes are TRBV9 and TRBJ1-4; D is unclear. V was clipped by 4 bases and J by 4 bases, with 11 bases between them. The germline CDR1 and CDR2 sequences are SGDLS and YYNGEE. The CDR3 contains 14 residues. DNA for the CDR3: TGTGCCAGCAGCACTGGTCCAAATAATGAAAAACTGTTTTTT. It translates to CASSTGPNNEKLFF.

As concerns this clone: Other DNA sequences from this sample encode an identical CDR3 as well. The chain carries TRBV27 and TRBJ2-1; D remains ambiguous. V lost 0 bases, J lost 10 bases, and 10 bases lay in between. Germline CDR1 and CDR2: MNHEY and SMNVEV (reference sequence). The CDR3 runs 13 residues. The CDR3 here is CASSLSRVGEQFF. CDR3 DNA: TGTGCCAGCAGTTTATCTCGGGTAGGGGAGCAGTTCTTC.

The chain uses TRBV7-9 and TRBJ2-3, with D unclear. CDR3 size: 11 residues. The ends were cut back, 3 bases at V and 5 bases at J, with 3 bases in the middle. CDR1 and CDR2 (germline): SEHNR, FQNEAQ (reference sequence). The CDR3 sequence: CASSFGDTQYF. DNA for the CDR3: TGTGCCAGCAGCTTTGGAGATACGCAGTATTTT.

Notes on this clone: Distinct nucleotide sequences in the sample also encode this CDR3. The chain is built from TRBV28 and TRBJ2-7, with D unclear. Germline CDR1 MDHEN, CDR2 SYDVKM. This CDR3 spans 12 amino acids. Trimming took 2 bases from V and 3 from J, leaving 5 bases between them. The CDR3 DNA is TGTGCCAGCAGTTTAGAAGACTACGAGCAGTACTTC. Translating it yields CASSLEDYEQYF.

This rearrangement joins TRBV27 to TRBJ2-1; no definite D call. Germline V CDR1 and CDR2: MNHEY, SMNVEV (reference sequence). The CDR3 runs to 14 residues. V lost 2 bases and J 7 bases, leaving 12 bases between the germline ends. This CDR3 is CASSLLLGANEQFF. CDR3 nucleotide sequence: TGTGCCAGCAGTTTACTACTGGGTGCGAATGAGCAGTTCTTC.

V and J are TRBV28 and TRBJ1-2; tentative D call: TRBD1 (6 bases). The germline V and J ends were trimmed by 3 bases and 4 bases, with 9 bases remaining between them. CDR1 is MDHEN and CDR2 is SYDVKM in the germline V gene. CDR3 length: 13 residues. The chain's CDR3 is CASSLDSTYGYTF. In DNA, the CDR3 is TGTGCCAGCAGTTTGGACAGCACCTATGGCTACACCTTC.